This TCR beta chain was captured in a study of naive and memory T cell subsets. Whole-study results and caveats: In CD4 and CD8 cells, diversity dropped from naive through EMRA. Especially in CD8 cells, naive repertoires contained a few larger clonotypes, possibly CD45RA-re-expressing memory cells.

The beta constant-region primer was an equimolar mix of two oligonucleotides covering TRBC1 and TRBC2. Ligated cDNA was amplified by four rounds of PCR with nested alpha and beta constant-region primers and SP2. The cDNA 3' end received a ligated single-stranded oligonucleotide carrying the SP2 primer and a 12-nucleotide UMI. TCRdb recomputed calls from the UMI-ligation and nested PCR reads with MiXCR, one row per CDR3 protein. The sample records tens of thousands of distinct CDR3 sequences, approximately 10% being singletons. The ends lost 5 bases at V and 4 bases at J; junction bases unmatched: 16. In germline, CDR1 is PRHDT, CDR2 FYEKMQ (reference sequence). The CDR3 is 18 amino acids. For this clonotype: Its antigen is not known.

The TCR sequence derives from a human donor in good health. The sample consisted of naive CD4+ T cells from blood. The chain employs TRBV13 and TRBJ1-4; 7 bases are a match to TRBD1. This CDR3 is CASSLATGKGLGNEKLFF. The CDR3 DNA reads TGTGCCAGCAGCCTCGCGACAGGGAAGGGGCTTGGTAATGAAAAACTGTTTTTT.